Listed here are 3 T cell receptor beta chains from one sample, sequenced in a study of blood T cell repertoires in COVID-19. Repertoires were generated with immunoSEQ multiplex PCR, while TCRdb's copy carries only in-frame clones and drops some. The data hold 79,000 or so clones, with about 87% observed a single time. Material: peripheral blood. These receptors all stem from a human donor in a cohort sampled during active COVID-19.

In its sample, this clone was seen a few times. The chain is built from TRBV6-6 and TRBJ1-6; 10 bases are shared with TRBD1. In germline, CDR1 is MNHNY, CDR2 SVGAGI (reference sequence). The CDR3 totals 15 residues. The V gene end was trimmed by 1 base and the J gene end by 8 bases; junction bases not matched to a gene: 2. The chain's CDR3 is CASSYWDRGDSPLHF. The CDR3 DNA sequence: TGTGCCAGCAGTTACTGGGACAGGGGTGATTCACCCCTCCACTTT.

This clone was picked up many times. V usage is TRBV7-2 and J usage is TRBJ2-7, with 11 bases lining up with TRBD2. The CDR3 sequence is 14 residues long. Per the germline V gene, CDR1 is SGHTA and CDR2 is FQGNSA. The trim removed 5 bases at V and 10 bases at J, leaving 10 bases unmatched. CDR3 nucleotides: TGTGCCAGCAGCACAACCGGGACTAGCGGAGGTCAGTACTTC. Translating gives CASSTTGTSGGQYF.

CDR3 coding DNA: TGCAGTGCTAGTTATGGGGGGTCTTCTGGAAACACCATATATTTT. Its protein product is CSASYGGSSGNTIYF. The chain carries TRBV20-1 and TRBJ1-3, with D perhaps matching TRBD1 (5 bases). Per germline, CDR1 DFQATT and CDR2 SNEGSKA (reference sequence). The CDR3 totals 15 residues. The V and J ends lost 3 bases and 1 base respectively, with 13 bases between them.